This T cell receptor beta chain was retrieved from a study of vaccination and CD4 T cells after COVID-19. With respect to this clonotype: Its target is not known.

Treatment given: 10-day PBMC culture with coronavirus spike peptide pools or control peptides (ViraFEST assay). Oncomine TCR Beta short-read sequencing was applied to DNA from cultured CD4+ T cells. TCRdb itself ran the PCR reads through MiXCR, one entry per CDR3 protein. The profile shows tens of thousands of distinct CDR3 sequences, 66% of them singletons. Germline CDR1 MNHNS, CDR2 SASEGT. The CDR3 spans 15 residues. V lost 6 bases and J lost 5, with 20 bases in between. This chain links TRBV6-1 with TRBJ2-7, with D maybe TRBD1 (6 bases). This TCR was sampled from a human donor who had recovered from COVID-19. Sequenced material: CD4+ T cells from blood, cultured in vitro. The chain's CDR3 is CASRGNRDLGHEQYF. CDR3 nucleotides: TGTGCCAGCAGAGGAAACAGGGATCTGGGACACGAGCAGTACTTC.